What follows are 3 T cell receptor beta chains derived from one specimen sequenced in a study of early T cells in non-severe SARS-CoV-2 infection. Via MiXCR, TCRdb re-called the 5' RACE reads, giving one row per CDR3 protein. The table shows 50,000 or so distinct CDR3 sequences, with 13% occurring only once. The material sequenced was whole blood. The receptors here all came from an adult who was a healthcare worker with PCR-confirmed SARS-CoV-2 infection or an uninfected control (not recorded which).

Many counts were recorded for this clonotype. J is TRBJ2-1 and V is TRBV14, with TRBD2 matching over 9 bases. The CDR3 length is 16 residues. Germline assignment: CDR1 SGHDN and CDR2 FVKESK. V trimming: 5 bases; J trimming: 7 bases; junction bases outside the gene matches: 12. In nucleotides, the CDR3 is TGTGCCAGCAGCGGAATAGCGGGAGTTGCCTTGAATGAGCAGTTCTTC. It encodes CASSGIAGVALNEQFF.

This CDR3 reads CSAPGGGGLQETQYF. In DNA, the CDR3 is TGCAGTGCCCCTGGGGGCGGGGGGCTCCAAGAGACCCAGTACTTC. This rearrangement joins TRBV20-1 to TRBJ2-5; 8 bases are shared with TRBD2. Looked up from germline, CDR1 is DFQATT and CDR2 is SNEGSKA (reference sequence). V shed 6 bases, J shed 1 base, and the junction held 10 bases outside the gene matches. CDR3 length: 15 residues.

This clonotype was picked up many times. This chain uses TRBV29-1 with TRBJ2-3; D remains unclear. The length of the CDR3 is 11 residues. The germline V gene has CDR1 SQVTM and CDR2 ANQGSEA. Trimming took off 8 bases at V and 4 bases at J, with 10 bases between the two ends. The CDR3 sequence: CSLIGPDTQYF. CDR3 DNA: TGCAGCCTAATCGGCCCAGATACGCAGTATTTT.